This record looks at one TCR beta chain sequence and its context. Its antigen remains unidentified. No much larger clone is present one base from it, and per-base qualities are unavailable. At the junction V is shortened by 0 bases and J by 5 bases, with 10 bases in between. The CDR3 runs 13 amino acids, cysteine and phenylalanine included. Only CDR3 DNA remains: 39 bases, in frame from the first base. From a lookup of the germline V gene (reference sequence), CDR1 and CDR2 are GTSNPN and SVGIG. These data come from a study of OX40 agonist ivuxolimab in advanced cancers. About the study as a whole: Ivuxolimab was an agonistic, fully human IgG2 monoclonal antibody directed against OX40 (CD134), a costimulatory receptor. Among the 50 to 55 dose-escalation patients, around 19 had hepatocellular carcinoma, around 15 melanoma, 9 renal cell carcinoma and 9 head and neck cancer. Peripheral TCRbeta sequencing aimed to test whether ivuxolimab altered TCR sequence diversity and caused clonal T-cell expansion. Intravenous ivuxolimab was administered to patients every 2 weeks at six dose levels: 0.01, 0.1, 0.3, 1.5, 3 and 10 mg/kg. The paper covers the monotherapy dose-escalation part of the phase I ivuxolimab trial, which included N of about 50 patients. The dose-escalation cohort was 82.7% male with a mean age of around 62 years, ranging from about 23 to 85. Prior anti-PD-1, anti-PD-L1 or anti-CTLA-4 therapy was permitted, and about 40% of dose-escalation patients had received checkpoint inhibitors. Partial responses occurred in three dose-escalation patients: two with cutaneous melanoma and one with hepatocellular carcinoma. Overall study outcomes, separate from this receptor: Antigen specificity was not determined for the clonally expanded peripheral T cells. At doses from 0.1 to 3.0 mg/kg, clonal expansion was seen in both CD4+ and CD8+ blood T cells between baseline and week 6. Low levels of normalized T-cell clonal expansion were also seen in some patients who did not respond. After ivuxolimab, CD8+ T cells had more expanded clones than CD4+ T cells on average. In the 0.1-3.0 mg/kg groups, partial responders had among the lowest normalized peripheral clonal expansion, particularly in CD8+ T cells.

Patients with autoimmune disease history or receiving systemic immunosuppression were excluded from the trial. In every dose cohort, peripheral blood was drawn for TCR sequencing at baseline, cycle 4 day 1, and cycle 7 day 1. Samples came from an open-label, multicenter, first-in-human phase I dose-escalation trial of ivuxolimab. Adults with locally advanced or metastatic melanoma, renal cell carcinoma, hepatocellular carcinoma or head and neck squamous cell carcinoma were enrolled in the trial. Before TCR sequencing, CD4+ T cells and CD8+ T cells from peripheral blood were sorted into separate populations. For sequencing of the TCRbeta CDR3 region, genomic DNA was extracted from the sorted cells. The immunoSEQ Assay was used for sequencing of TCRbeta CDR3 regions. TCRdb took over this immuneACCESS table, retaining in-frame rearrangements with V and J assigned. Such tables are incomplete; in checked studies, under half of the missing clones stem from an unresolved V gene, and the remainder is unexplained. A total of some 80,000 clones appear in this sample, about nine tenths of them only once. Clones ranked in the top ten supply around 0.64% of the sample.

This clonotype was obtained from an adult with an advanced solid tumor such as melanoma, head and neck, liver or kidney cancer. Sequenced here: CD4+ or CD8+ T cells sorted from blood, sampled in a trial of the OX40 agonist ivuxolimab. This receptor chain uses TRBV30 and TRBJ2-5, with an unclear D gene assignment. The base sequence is TGTGCCTGGAGTGTACCTCCCAGGGAGACCCAGTACTTC. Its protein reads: CAWSVPPRETQYF. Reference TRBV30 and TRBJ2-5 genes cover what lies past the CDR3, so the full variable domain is SQTIHQWPATLVQPVGSPLSLECTVEGTSNPNLYWYRQAAGRGLQLLFYSVGIGQISSEVPQNLSASRPQDRQFILSSKKLLLSDSGFYLCAWSVPPRETQYFGPGTRLLVL.